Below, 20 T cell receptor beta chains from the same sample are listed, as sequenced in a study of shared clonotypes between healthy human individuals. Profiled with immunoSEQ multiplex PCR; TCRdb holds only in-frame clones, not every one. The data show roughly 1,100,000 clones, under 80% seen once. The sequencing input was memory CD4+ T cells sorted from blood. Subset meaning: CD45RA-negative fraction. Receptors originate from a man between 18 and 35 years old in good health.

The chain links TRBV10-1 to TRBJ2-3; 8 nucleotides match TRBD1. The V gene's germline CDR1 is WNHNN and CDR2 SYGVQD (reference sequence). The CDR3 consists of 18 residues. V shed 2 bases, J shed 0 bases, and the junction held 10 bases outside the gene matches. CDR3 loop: CASSEHSWGQASTDTQYF. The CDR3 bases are TGCGCCAGCAGTGAGCATAGTTGGGGACAGGCAAGCACAGATACGCAGTATTTT.

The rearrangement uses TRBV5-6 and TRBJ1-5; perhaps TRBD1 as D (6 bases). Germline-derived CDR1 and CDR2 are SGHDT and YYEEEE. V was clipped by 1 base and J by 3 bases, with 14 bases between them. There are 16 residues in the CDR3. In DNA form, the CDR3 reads TGTGCCAGCAGCTTGTCGGGGGCAGGAATCAATCAGCCCCAGCATTTT. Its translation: CASSLSGAGINQPQHF.

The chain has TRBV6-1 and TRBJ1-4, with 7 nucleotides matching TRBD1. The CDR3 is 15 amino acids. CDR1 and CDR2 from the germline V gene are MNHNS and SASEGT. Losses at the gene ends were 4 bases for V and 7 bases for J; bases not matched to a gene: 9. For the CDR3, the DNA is TGTGCCAGCAGTGGCCCACAGGGGATGGGTGAAAAACTGTTTTTT. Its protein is CASSGPQGMGEKLFF.

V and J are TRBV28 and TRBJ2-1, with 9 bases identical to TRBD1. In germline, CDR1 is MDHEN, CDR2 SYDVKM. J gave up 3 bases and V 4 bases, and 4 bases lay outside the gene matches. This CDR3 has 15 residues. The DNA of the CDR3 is TGTGCCAGCAGTTCCGGGACAGGGAGCTACAATGAGCAGTTCTTC. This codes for CASSSGTGSYNEQFF.

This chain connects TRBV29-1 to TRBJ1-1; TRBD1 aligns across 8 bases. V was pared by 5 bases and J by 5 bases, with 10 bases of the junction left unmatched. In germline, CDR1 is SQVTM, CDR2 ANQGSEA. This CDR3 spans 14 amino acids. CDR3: CSVLLQGDGTEAFF. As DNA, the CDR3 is TGCAGCGTTCTCTTACAGGGGGATGGGACTGAAGCTTTCTTT.

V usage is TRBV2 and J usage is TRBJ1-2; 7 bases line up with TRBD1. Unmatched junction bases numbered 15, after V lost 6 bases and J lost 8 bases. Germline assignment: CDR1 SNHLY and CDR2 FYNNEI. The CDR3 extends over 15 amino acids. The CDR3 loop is CASSPHLDRVLGYTF. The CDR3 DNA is TGTGCCAGCAGCCCACACCTAGACAGGGTACTCGGCTACACCTTC.

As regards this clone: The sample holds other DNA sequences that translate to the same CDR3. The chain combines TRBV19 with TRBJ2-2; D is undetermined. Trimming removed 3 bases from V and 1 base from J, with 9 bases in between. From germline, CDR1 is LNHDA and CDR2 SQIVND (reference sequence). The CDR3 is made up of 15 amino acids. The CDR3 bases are TGTGCCAGTAGTATTGTGGGGATGAACACCGGGGAGCTGTTTTTT. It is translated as CASSIVGMNTGELFF.

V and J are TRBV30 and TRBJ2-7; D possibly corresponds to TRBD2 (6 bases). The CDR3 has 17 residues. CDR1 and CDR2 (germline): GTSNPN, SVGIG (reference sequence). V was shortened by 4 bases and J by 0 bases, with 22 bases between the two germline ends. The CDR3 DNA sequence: TGTGCCTGGAATTCAAAATACGGGACTCCGAGCTCCTACGAGCAGTACTTC. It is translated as CAWNSKYGTPSSYEQYF.

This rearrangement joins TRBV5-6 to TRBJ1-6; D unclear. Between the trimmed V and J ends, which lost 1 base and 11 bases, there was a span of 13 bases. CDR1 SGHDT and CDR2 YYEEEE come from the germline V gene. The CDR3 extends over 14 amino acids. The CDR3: CASSLRGGQPPLHF. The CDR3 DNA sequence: TGTGCCAGCAGCTTGAGAGGAGGGCAACCACCCCTCCACTTT.

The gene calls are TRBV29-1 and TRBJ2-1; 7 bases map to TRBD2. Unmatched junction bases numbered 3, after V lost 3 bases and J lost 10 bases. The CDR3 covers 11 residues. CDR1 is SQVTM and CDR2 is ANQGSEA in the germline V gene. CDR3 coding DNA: TGCAGCGTTGATTTACTAGCGGAGCAGTTCTTC. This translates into CSVDLLAEQFF.

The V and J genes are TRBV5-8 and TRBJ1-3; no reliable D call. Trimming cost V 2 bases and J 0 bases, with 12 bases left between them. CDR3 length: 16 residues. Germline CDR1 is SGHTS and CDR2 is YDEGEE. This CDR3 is CASSFSTLSSGNTIYF. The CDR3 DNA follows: TGTGCCAGCAGCTTTTCCACCTTGAGCTCTGGAAACACCATATATTTT.

The CDR3 DNA sequence: TGTGCCAGCAGTTATAGCGGGAGGCTTACCTACGAGCAGTACTTC. This encodes CASSYSGRLTYEQYF. The chain carries TRBV6-5 and TRBJ2-7, with 10 bases matching TRBD2. The CDR3 loop spans 15 amino acids. The germline V gene has CDR1 MNHEY and CDR2 SVGAGI. V shed 3 bases and J 2 bases; nucleotides not matched to a gene: 4.

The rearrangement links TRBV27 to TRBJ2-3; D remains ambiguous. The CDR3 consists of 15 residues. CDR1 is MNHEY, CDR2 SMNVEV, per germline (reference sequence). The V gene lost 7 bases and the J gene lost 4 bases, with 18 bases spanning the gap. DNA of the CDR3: TGTGCCAGCAAGGCTTCGAGGAGAGGACCAGATACGCAGTATTTT. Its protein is CASKASRRGPDTQYF.

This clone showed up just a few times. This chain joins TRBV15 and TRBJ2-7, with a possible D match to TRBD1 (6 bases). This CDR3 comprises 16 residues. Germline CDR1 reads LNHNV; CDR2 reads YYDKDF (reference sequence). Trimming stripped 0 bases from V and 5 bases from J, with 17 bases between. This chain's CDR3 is CATSRDYPGVGDEQYF. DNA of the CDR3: TGTGCCACCAGCAGAGATTACCCAGGGGTGGGGGACGAGCAGTACTTC. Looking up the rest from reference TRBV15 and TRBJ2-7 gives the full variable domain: DAMVIQNPRYQVTQFGKPVTLSCSQTLNHNVMYWYQQKSSQAPKLLFHYYDKDFNNEADTPDNFQSRRPNTSFCFLDIRSPGLGDTAMYLCATSRDYPGVGDEQYFGPGTRLTVT.

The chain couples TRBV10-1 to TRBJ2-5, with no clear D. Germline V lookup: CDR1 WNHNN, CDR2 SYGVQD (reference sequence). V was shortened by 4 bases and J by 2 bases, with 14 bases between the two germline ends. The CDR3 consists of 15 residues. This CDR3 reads CASSVGSPGQETQYF. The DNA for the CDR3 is TGCGCCAGCAGTGTAGGCTCTCCGGGTCAAGAGACCCAGTACTTC.

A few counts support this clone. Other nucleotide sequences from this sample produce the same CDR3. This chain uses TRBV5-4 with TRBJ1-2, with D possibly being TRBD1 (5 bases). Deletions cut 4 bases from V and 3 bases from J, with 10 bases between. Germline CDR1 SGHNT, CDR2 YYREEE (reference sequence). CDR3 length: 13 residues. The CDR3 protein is CASSRGQDYGYTF. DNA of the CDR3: TGTGCCAGCAGCCGAGGACAAGACTATGGCTACACCTTC. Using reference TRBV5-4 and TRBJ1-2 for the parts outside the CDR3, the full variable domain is ETGVTQSPTHLIKTRGQQVTLRCSSQSGHNTVSWYQQALGQGPQFIFQYYREEENGRGNFPPRFSGLQFPNYSSELNVNALELDDSALYLCASSRGQDYGYTFGSGTRLTVV.

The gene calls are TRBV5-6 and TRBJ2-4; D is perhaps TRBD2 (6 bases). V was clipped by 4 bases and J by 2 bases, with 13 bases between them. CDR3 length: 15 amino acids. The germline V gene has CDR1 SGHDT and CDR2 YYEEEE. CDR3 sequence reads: CASSLTAGTKNIQYF. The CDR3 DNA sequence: TGTGCCAGCAGCCTGACGGCGGGAACCAAAAACATTCAGTACTTC.

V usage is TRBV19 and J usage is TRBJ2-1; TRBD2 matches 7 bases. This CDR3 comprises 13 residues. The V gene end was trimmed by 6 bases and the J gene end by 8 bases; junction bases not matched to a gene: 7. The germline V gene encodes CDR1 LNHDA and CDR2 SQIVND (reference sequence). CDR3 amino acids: CASSLDGRDEQFF. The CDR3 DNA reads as TGTGCCAGTAGCCTCGATGGGAGGGATGAGCAGTTCTTC.

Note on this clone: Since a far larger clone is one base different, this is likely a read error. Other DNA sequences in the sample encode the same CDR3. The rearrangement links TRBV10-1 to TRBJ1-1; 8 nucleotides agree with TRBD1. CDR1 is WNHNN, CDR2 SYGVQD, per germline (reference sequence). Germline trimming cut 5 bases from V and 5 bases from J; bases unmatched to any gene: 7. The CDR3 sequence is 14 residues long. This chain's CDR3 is CASSPQGAGTEAFF. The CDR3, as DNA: TGCGCCAGCAGTCCTCAGGGGGCTGGAACTGAAGCTTTCTTT.

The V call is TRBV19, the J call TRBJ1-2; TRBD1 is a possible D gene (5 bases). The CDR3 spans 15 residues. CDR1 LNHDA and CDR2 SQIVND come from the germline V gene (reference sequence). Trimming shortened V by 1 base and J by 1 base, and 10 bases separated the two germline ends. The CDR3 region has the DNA TGTGCCAGTAGTATAGGGGGCGTCGTTAACTATGGCTACACCTTC. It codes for CASSIGGVVNYGYTF.